One sample yielded the 17 T cell receptor beta chains listed below, sequenced in a study of T cell changes during pregnancy in multiple sclerosis. The table came from immunoSEQ multiplex PCR; TCRdb's copy has only in-frame clones and leaves some out. The table records nearly 50,000 clones, approximately 95% of them present only once. This material consisted of CD4+ T cells from peripheral blood mononuclear cells, taken in the first trimester of pregnancy. These TCRs come from a female donor with multiple sclerosis, enrolled in a pregnancy study.

This chain uses TRBV5-6 with TRBJ1-1; TRBD1 agrees at 7 bases. V lost 4 bases to trimming and J lost 3 bases; unmatched junction nucleotides: 6. CDR1 is SGHDT, CDR2 YYEEEE, per germline. The CDR3 has 14 amino acids. The CDR3 spells CASSPHTGDTEAFF. The DNA of the CDR3 is TGTGCCAGCAGCCCACACACAGGGGACACTGAAGCTTTCTTT.

The chain combines TRBV19 with TRBJ2-7, with a weak D call TRBD1 (5 bases). V was cut by 1 base and J by 5 bases, with 9 bases left in between. This CDR3 spans 13 amino acids. Per the germline V gene, CDR1 is LNHDA and CDR2 is SQIVND (reference sequence). The DNA of the CDR3 is TGTGCCAGTAGTATAGGCAGGGCCAACGAGCAGTACTTC. It specifies CASSIGRANEQYF.

The J gene is TRBJ1-5, the V gene TRBV29-1; TRBD1 aligns across 7 bases. V lost 8 bases and J lost 7; bases outside the gene matches: 8. The germline V gene has CDR1 SQVTM and CDR2 ANQGSEA. This CDR3 is built from 12 residues. CDR3 residues: CSISDRDQPQHF. CDR3 sequence (DNA): TGCAGCATCAGTGACAGGGACCAGCCCCAGCATTTT.

This clone came up once. The chain recombines TRBV2 with TRBJ2-5; D call uncertain. Trimming removed 5 bases at V and 5 bases at J, with 9 bases between. The CDR3 extends over 12 amino acids. Germline V gene sequence: CDR1 SNHLY, CDR2 FYNNEI. CDR3: CASSTTRETQYF. CDR3 bases: TGTGCCAGCAGTACAACGCGGGAGACCCAGTACTTC.

The CDR3 nucleotides read TGTGCCAGCAGTTCCGCGGGAGTCGCGTATGGCTACACCTTC. Its translation: CASSSAGVAYGYTF. The V gene is TRBV6-5, the J gene TRBJ1-2; D is uncertain. From germline, CDR1 is MNHEY and CDR2 SVGAGI. The CDR3 sequence is 14 residues long. Deletions cut 4 bases from V and 5 bases from J, with 14 bases between.

J is TRBJ2-7 and V is TRBV10-3; TRBD2 agrees at 10 bases. J was trimmed by 5 bases and V by 6 bases; bases with no gene match: 13. The V gene's germline CDR1 is ENHRY and CDR2 SYGVKD. The CDR3 length is 16 residues. The CDR3 region is CAIRDESGGAGHEQYF. The CDR3 DNA reads TGTGCCATCAGAGATGAAAGCGGGGGGGCCGGCCACGAGCAGTACTTC.

The V and J genes are TRBV9 and TRBJ1-2, with D maybe TRBD1 (5 bases). The CDR3 is made up of 15 amino acids. V was trimmed by 3 bases and J by 1 base, leaving 13 bases between them. Looked up from germline, CDR1 is SGDLS and CDR2 is YYNGEE. The CDR3 bases are TGTGCCAGCAGCGCCACAGCCGACAGTAACTATGGCTACACCTTC. Translated: CASSATADSNYGYTF.

The chain couples TRBV6-1 to TRBJ1-1, with D uncertain. CDR1 and CDR2 (germline): MNHNS, SASEGT. CDR3 size: 14 residues. Trimming removed 2 bases from V and 1 base from J, with 8 bases in between. The CDR3 sequence: CASSELAGNTEAFF. The CDR3 DNA is TGTGCCAGCAGTGAATTGGCGGGGAACACTGAAGCTTTCTTT.

V gene TRBV23-1 combines with J gene TRBJ2-5, with 7 positions matching TRBD1. TRBV23-1 has ORF status, its function being uncertain. The CDR3 contains 15 residues. The V segment lost 0 bases and the J segment 3 bases; nucleotides outside the gene matches: 4. This CDR3 reads CASSQSDRSKETQYF. CDR3 nucleotide sequence: TGCGCCAGCAGTCAATCGGACAGGTCGAAAGAGACCCAGTACTTC.

The genes are TRBV7-9 and TRBJ1-1; 7 nucleotides match TRBD1. V was pared by 3 bases and J by 0 bases, with 4 bases of the junction left unmatched. CDR3 length: 15 residues. Germline V gene data show CDR1 as SEHNR and CDR2 as FQNEAQ (reference sequence). In DNA form, the CDR3 reads TGTGCCAGCAGCTTGTTCGGGACAGTGAACACTGAAGCTTTCTTT. Encoded protein: CASSLFGTVNTEAFF.

The rearrangement uses TRBV10-3 and TRBJ2-1; TRBD2 matches at 8 bases. This CDR3 contains 16 residues. J lost 4 bases, V lost 5 bases, and 10 bases had no gene match. CDR1 is ENHRY, CDR2 SYGVKD, per germline. CDR3 sequence (DNA): TGTGCCATCAGTAAGCAAGCGGGGGAGATATACAATGAGCAGTTCTTC. This translates into CAISKQAGEIYNEQFF.

This chain joins TRBV7-8 and TRBJ2-3; 8 nucleotides match TRBD1. V was clipped by 1 base and J by 6 bases; unmatched bases: 6. The CDR3 extends over 15 amino acids. Germline V lookup: CDR1 SGHVS, CDR2 FQNEAQ. CDR3 protein: CASSLVQGARDTQYF. Here the CDR3 DNA reads TGTGCCAGCAGCTTAGTCCAGGGGGCAAGGGATACGCAGTATTTT.

CDR3 DNA: TGTGCCAGCAGGAGGGTGCGGCTTAGGAAGTGGCGACCTAGCAATCAGCCCCAGCATTTT. It yields the protein CASRRVRLRKWRPSNQPQHF. V gene TRBV5-4 combines with J gene TRBJ1-5, with D uncertain. This CDR3 region has 20 residues. V was pared by 5 bases and J by 0 bases, with 27 bases between. The germline V gene has CDR1 SGHNT and CDR2 YYREEE (reference sequence).

The genes are TRBV15 and TRBJ2-1; TRBD2 might be the D (6 bases). The germline V gene encodes CDR1 LNHNV and CDR2 YYDKDF (reference sequence). The CDR3 is made up of 15 amino acids. The CDR3, as DNA: TGTGTCGCCAACATCCTTCGCGGGGCCTACAATGAGCAGTTCTTC. Residues: CVANILRGAYNEQFF.

The chain uses TRBV10-1 and TRBJ2-3, with 8 bases matching TRBD2. With 4 bases clipped from V and 6 bases from J, the junction kept 3 bases outside the gene matches. Germline CDR1 and CDR2: WNHNN and SYGVQD (reference sequence). The CDR3 consists of 13 residues. In nucleotides, the CDR3 is TGCGCCAGCAGTGTTCCTAGCGGGGATACGCAGTATTTT. Protein sequence: CASSVPSGDTQYF.

The chain is built from TRBV7-9 and TRBJ2-7, with TRBD1 identical over 10 bases. J lost 4 bases, V lost 5 bases, and 11 bases had no gene match. CDR3 length: 16 amino acids. Germline CDR1 SEHNR, CDR2 FQNEAQ (reference sequence). The CDR3 nucleotides are TGTGCCAGCAGCGGGAAGGGCGGACAGGGGGAATACGAGCAGTACTTC. Translated, it gives CASSGKGGQGEYEQYF.

The chain joins TRBV5-4 to TRBJ2-3; D is unclear. Germline CDR1 reads SGHNT; CDR2 reads YYREEE (reference sequence). The V end lost 0 bases, the J end lost 7 bases, and 12 bases lay between the germline ends. The CDR3 is 14 amino acids. This CDR3 is CASSLGGVMNTQYF. The CDR3 DNA is TGTGCCAGCAGCTTGGGAGGCGTTATGAATACGCAGTATTTT.